The 7 T cell receptor beta chains below were found in one sample sequenced in a study of T cell repertoires in cytomegalovirus infection. TCRdb re-analysed the reads in MiXCR, keeping a single row per CDR3 protein. Of about 52,000 distinct CDR3 sequences listed, roughly a fifth are singletons. For these TCRs, the target antigens are not known. This sample comprised CD8+ T cells from cultured PBMCs, obtained from culture after CMV antigen stimulation. The receptors here all came from a human donor in good health (CMV status not recorded). Some clones in this sample may be carry-over from other donors' samples.

In its sample, this clonotype was seen many times. J is TRBJ1-2 and V is TRBV7-9; 7 positions match TRBD1. The CDR3 runs 13 residues. Germline loops: CDR1 SEHNR, CDR2 FQNEAQ (reference sequence). V was clipped by 4 bases and J by 10 bases; unmatched bases: 9. CDR3: CASSSRTGADYTF. In DNA, the CDR3 is TGTGCCAGCAGCTCACGGACAGGAGCTGACTACACCTTC.

The V and J genes are TRBV7-2 and TRBJ2-2; D is undetermined. Germline V CDR1 and CDR2: SGHTA, FQGNSA. The CDR3 is made up of 15 amino acids. V shed 2 bases and J shed 8 bases, with 15 bases lying between them. This chain's CDR3 is CASSLTSYLPGELFF. CDR3 coding DNA: TGTGCCAGCAGCTTAACCTCGTATTTGCCTGGGGAGCTGTTTTTT.

The chain links TRBV7-6 to TRBJ1-5; a weak D match, TRBD1 (6 bases). The CDR3 totals 14 residues. The germline V gene has CDR1 SGHVS and CDR2 FNYEAQ. The V and J ends lost 5 bases and 7 bases respectively, with 15 bases between them. The CDR3 DNA sequence: TGTGCCAGCAGCCCCGGAAGGGGGGCCCAGCCCCAGCATTTT. Translating gives CASSPGRGAQPQHF.

This clonotype has just a few counts. This chain links TRBV4-2 with TRBJ2-7; D remains ambiguous. This CDR3 has 13 residues. Germline V gene sequence: CDR1 LGHNA, CDR2 YNFKEQ. Trimming removed 0 bases at V and 7 bases at J, with 10 bases between. The CDR3 DNA follows: TGTGCCAGCAGCCAAGAAAATACGGAGGAGCAGTACTTC. The encoded protein is CASSQENTEEQYF.

This clonotype was detected only a few times. V usage is TRBV7-9 and J usage is TRBJ1-1; D uncertain. V lost 5 bases, J lost 7 bases, and 14 bases lay in between. Per germline, CDR1 SEHNR and CDR2 FQNEAQ (reference sequence). This CDR3 region has 13 residues. The CDR3 loop reads CASSPPLSGEAFF. DNA for the CDR3: TGTGCCAGCAGCCCCCCGCTTTCGGGTGAAGCTTTCTTT.

The chain uses TRBV7-2 and TRBJ1-2; the match to TRBD1 covers 8 bases. CDR3 size: 16 residues. CDR1 and CDR2 from the germline V gene are SGHTA and FQGNSA. Trimming cost V 4 bases and J 0 bases; bases outside gene matches: 7. CDR3 sequence: CASSSGGLNSNYGYTF. The CDR3 region has the DNA TGTGCCAGCAGCTCAGGGGGCCTCAACTCTAACTATGGCTACACCTTC.

This clonotype has just a few counts. The V and J genes are TRBV7-2 and TRBJ2-2, with a tentative D call TRBD2 (6 bases). Trimming removed 5 bases at V and 3 bases at J, with 19 bases between. The CDR3 totals 17 residues. Germline values: CDR1 SGHTA, CDR2 FQGNSA. The DNA for the CDR3 is TGTGCCAGCAGCCACCGGGACTCTGGATTCTACACCGGGGAGCTGTTTTTT. Protein: CASSHRDSGFYTGELFF.